The 31 T cell receptor beta chains given below trace back to one sample, sequenced in a study of blood T cell repertoires in COVID-19. TCRdb keeps only in-frame clones here, not all; method: immunoSEQ multiplex PCR. The sample yields about 270,000 clones, around 92% seen once. The sequenced sample consisted of peripheral blood. These receptor sequences come from a person aged 18-30 years with COVID-19, enrolled during active disease.

The CDR3 region has the DNA TGTGCCAGCAGCTTTGGGGACAGAGTTAATTCACCCCTCCACTTT. Amino acid sequence: CASSFGDRVNSPLHF. The rearrangement links TRBV5-6 to TRBJ1-6, with TRBD1 matching 7 bases. The germline V gene encodes CDR1 SGHDT and CDR2 YYEEEE. The CDR3 has 15 residues. V shed 2 bases, J shed 6 bases, and the junction held 5 bases outside the gene matches.

The CDR3 region has the DNA TGTGCCAGCAGCCTAGGACAGGGAACAGATACGCAGTATTTT. It translates to CASSLGQGTDTQYF. V usage is TRBV3-1 (or the pseudogene TRBV3-2) and J usage is TRBJ2-3; 8 bases map to TRBD1. The CDR3 totals 14 residues. In germline, CDR1 is LGHDT, CDR2 YNNKEL (reference sequence). V was pared by 4 bases and J by 3 bases, with 3 bases of the junction left unmatched.

Only one count was recorded for this clone. This sequence joins TRBV7-8 and TRBJ2-2; D not resolved. V was shortened by 2 bases and J by 2 bases, with 6 bases between the two germline ends. Germline CDR1 SGHVS, CDR2 FQNEAQ. The CDR3 runs to 14 residues. The CDR3 DNA reads TGTGCCAGCAGCTTACGCACAAACACCGGGGAGCTGTTTTTT. The encoded protein is CASSLRTNTGELFF.

This clone was seen only once. This chain links TRBV5-6 with TRBJ1-1, with TRBD1 as a possible D gene (6 bases). The germline V gene encodes CDR1 SGHDT and CDR2 YYEEEE. V lost 5 bases and J lost 5, with 16 bases in between. The CDR3 totals 14 residues. The CDR3 loop reads CASRETGRETEAFF. CDR3 DNA sequence: TGTGCCAGCAGAGAGACAGGACGAGAAACTGAAGCTTTCTTT.

The V gene is TRBV5-1, the J gene TRBJ1-2; tentative D call: TRBD1 (5 bases). CDR1 is SGHRS, CDR2 YFSETQ, per germline. Trimming shortened V by 2 bases and J by 0 bases, and 11 bases separated the two germline ends. This CDR3 is 15 amino acids long. The CDR3 sequence is CASSFNGASNYGYTF. The CDR3 nucleotides are TGCGCCAGCAGCTTTAATGGGGCCTCTAACTATGGCTACACCTTC.

The chain couples TRBV3-1 (or the pseudogene TRBV3-2) to TRBJ1-6; no definite D call. There are 13 residues in the CDR3. Trimming took 1 base from V and 13 from J, leaving 11 bases between them. From germline, CDR1 is LGHDT and CDR2 YNNKEL (reference sequence). The CDR3 loop is CASSQVRESPLHF. CDR3 nucleotide sequence: TGTGCCAGCAGCCAAGTTAGAGAGTCTCCCCTCCACTTT.

V and J are TRBV19 and TRBJ1-5; D remains unclear. V gave up 0 bases and J gave up 4 bases, with 4 bases separating them. The CDR3 length is 13 residues. In germline, CDR1 is LNHDA, CDR2 SQIVND (reference sequence). CDR3 DNA sequence: TGTGCCAGTAGTATAGAACGGAATCAGCCCCAGCATTTT. Its translation is CASSIERNQPQHF.

Regarding this clone: The same CDR3 is also encoded by other DNA sequences in this sample. The V call is TRBV28, the J call TRBJ1-1; a possible D gene is TRBD1 (5 bases). The germline V gene encodes CDR1 MDHEN and CDR2 SYDVKM. V lost 3 bases, J lost 1 base, and 6 bases lay in between. This CDR3 spans 13 amino acids. The CDR3 region has the DNA TGTGCCAGCAGTTTTAGGGGGAACACTGAAGCTTTCTTT. Translation gives CASSFRGNTEAFF.

The J gene is TRBJ1-1, the V gene TRBV6-5, with no clear D. Germline V gene lookup returns CDR1 MNHEY and CDR2 SVGAGI. Trimming cost V 2 bases and J 11 bases, with 12 bases left between them. CDR3 length: 12 amino acids. CDR3 bases: TGTGCCAGCAGTTACAGGGCGGGGAGGGCTTTCTTT. Translation gives CASSYRAGRAFF.

J is TRBJ1-6 and V is TRBV2; D call uncertain. Deletions cut 6 bases from V and 6 bases from J, with 9 bases between. The CDR3 has 13 amino acids. Germline CDR1 reads SNHLY; CDR2 reads FYNNEI. The CDR3 loop is CASRGDGNSPLHF. CDR3 sequence (DNA): TGTGCCAGCAGGGGAGACGGTAATTCACCCCTCCACTTT.

This clone was seen once. The genes are TRBV7-9 and TRBJ2-7; 7 positions match TRBD1. V lost 2 bases, J lost 0 bases, and 7 bases stayed unmatched. The CDR3 is made up of 16 amino acids. Germline loops: CDR1 SEHNR, CDR2 FQNEAQ (reference sequence). CDR3 amino acids: CASSLIGTDHSYEQYF. CDR3 DNA: TGTGCCAGCAGCTTAATCGGGACAGACCACTCCTACGAGCAGTACTTC.

This chain links TRBV10-3 with TRBJ2-1, with 12 bases aligning to TRBD2. In germline, CDR1 is ENHRY, CDR2 SYGVKD. The CDR3 is made up of 19 amino acids. J gave up 1 base and V 2 bases, and 9 bases lay outside the gene matches. CDR3 DNA: TGTGCCATCAGTGAGCGACTAGCGGGAGATCGAGGATCCTACAATGAGCAGTTCTTC. Encoded protein: CAISERLAGDRGSYNEQFF.

This clone has a handful of counts. The genes are TRBV7-8 and TRBJ2-7; no reliable D call. V shed 5 bases and J shed 1 base, with 15 bases lying between them. This CDR3 is 15 amino acids long. Germline CDR1 reads SGHVS; CDR2 reads FQNEAQ. The CDR3 bases are TGTGCCAGCAGCCAAGTAGCACTACCTTCCTACGAGCAGTACTTC. This translates into CASSQVALPSYEQYF. Drawing the rest from reference TRBV7-8 and TRBJ2-7, the complete variable domain is GAGVSQSPRYKVAKRGQDVALRCDPISGHVSLFWYQQALGQGPEFLTYFQNEAQLDKSGLPSDRFFAERPEGSVSTLKIQRTQQEDSAVYLCASSQVALPSYEQYFGPGTRLTVT.

The rearrangement uses TRBV19 and TRBJ2-1, with 11 bases aligning to TRBD1. Trimming took 3 bases from V and 2 from J; bases not matched to a gene: 6. Germline V gene lookup returns CDR1 LNHDA and CDR2 SQIVND (reference sequence). The CDR3 runs to 17 residues. CDR3 amino acids: CASSMNVGQGAYNEQFF. The CDR3 nucleotides are TGTGCCAGTAGTATGAATGTGGGACAGGGGGCCTACAATGAGCAGTTCTTC.

V gene TRBV5-6 combines with J gene TRBJ2-2; no definite D call. Trimming stripped 0 bases from V and 5 bases from J, with 8 bases between. The CDR3 has 14 amino acids. Germline CDR1 and CDR2: SGHDT and YYEEEE. This CDR3 is CASSLGNPTGELFF. The CDR3 DNA follows: TGTGCCAGCAGCTTGGGTAATCCGACCGGGGAGCTGTTTTTT.

This chain connects TRBV4-2 to TRBJ1-5; maybe TRBD1 (5 bases). Per the germline V gene, CDR1 is LGHNA and CDR2 is YNFKEQ. This CDR3 is built from 16 residues. Trimming removed 1 base from V and 4 bases from J, with 14 bases in between. DNA of the CDR3: TGTGCCAGCAGCCAAGTAGGAGGGGCGGAGAATCAGCCCCAGCATTTT. It encodes CASSQVGGAENQPQHF.

V gene TRBV21-1 combines with J gene TRBJ1-3; TRBD1, the table's D call, was not compared with the DNA. TRBV21-1 is a recognized pseudogene. The CDR3 is 19 residues long. The DNA of the CDR3 is TGTGCCAGCAGCACCCCGACAGGGTACTACCCATTCTCTGGAAACACCATATATTTT. Translated: CASSTPTGYYPFSGNTIYF.

This rearrangement joins TRBV9 to TRBJ2-1; maybe TRBD1 (6 bases). This CDR3 contains 15 residues. CDR1 is SGDLS, CDR2 YYNGEE, per germline. The V and J ends lost 3 bases and 2 bases respectively, with 12 bases between them. The DNA for the CDR3 is TGTGCCAGCAGCGCCCCGACAGGACCCTACAATGAGCAGTTCTTC. This encodes CASSAPTGPYNEQFF.

This chain links TRBV28 with TRBJ2-7, with 11 bases identical to TRBD2. Germline V gives CDR1 MDHEN, CDR2 SYDVKM. Trimming cost V 8 bases and J 6 bases; bases outside gene matches: 9. This CDR3 has 14 amino acids. The CDR3 coding sequence is TGTGCCAGCGACGACGGGACTAGCGGATTCGAGCAGTACTTC. It encodes CASDDGTSGFEQYF. The entire variable domain, with the rest obtained from reference TRBV28 and TRBJ2-7, is as follows: DVKVTQSSRYLVKRTGEKVFLECVQDMDHENMFWYRQDPGLGLRLIYFSYDVKMKEKGDIPEGYSVSREKKERFSLILESASTNQTSMYLCASDDGTSGFEQYFGPGTRLTVT.

The chain links TRBV5-1 to TRBJ2-5, with D possibly being TRBD1 (7 bases). The CDR3 spans 17 residues. Germline V gene data show CDR1 as SGHRS and CDR2 as YFSETQ. With 9 bases removed from V and 2 bases from J, the gap between germline ends came to 26 bases. In nucleotides, the CDR3 is TGCGCCACCCAACACGGGGGTAAGACAGGGAATCAAGAGACCCAGTACTTC. Translation gives CATQHGGKTGNQETQYF. Drawing the rest from reference TRBV5-1 and TRBJ2-5, the complete variable domain is KAGVTQTPRYLIKTRGQQVTLSCSPISGHRSVSWYQQTPGQGLQFLFEYFSETQRNKGNFPGRFSGRQFSNSRSEMNVSTLELGDSALYLCATQHGGKTGNQETQYFGPGTRLLVL.

Here the CDR3 reads CASSSNGQVYGYTF. CDR3 nucleotide sequence: TGTGCCAGCAGCTCAAACGGACAGGTCTATGGCTACACCTTC. The chain recombines TRBV11-1 with TRBJ1-2; TRBD1 matches at 7 bases. This CDR3 region has 14 residues. Germline loops: CDR1 SGHAT, CDR2 FQDESV (reference sequence). V lost 4 bases, J lost 4 bases, and 6 bases stayed unmatched.

This chain joins TRBV19 and TRBJ1-2, with TRBD1 as a possible D gene (5 bases). Germline CDR1 and CDR2: LNHDA and SQIVND (reference sequence). This CDR3 is 14 amino acids long. With 3 bases removed from V and 2 bases from J, the gap between germline ends came to 10 bases. The CDR3 is CASSISPGNYGYTF. The DNA of the CDR3 is TGTGCCAGTAGTATTTCGCCAGGGAACTATGGCTACACCTTC.

The chain recombines TRBV29-1 with TRBJ2-7, with a weak D call TRBD2 (6 bases). This CDR3 comprises 12 residues. In germline, CDR1 is SQVTM, CDR2 ANQGSEA. V lost 5 bases and J 2 bases, leaving 10 bases between the germline ends. The CDR3 spells CSVLRDTYEQYF. The CDR3, as DNA: TGCAGCGTTTTGCGGGATACCTACGAGCAGTACTTC.

CDR3 sequence (DNA): TGTGCCAGCTCACCCGGGACTAGGTGGGGGCTAGCCAAAAACATTCAGTACTTC. It is translated as CASSPGTRWGLAKNIQYF. The chain links TRBV18 to TRBJ2-4; 8 nucleotides line up with TRBD2. The CDR3 totals 18 residues. The V gene's germline CDR1 is KGHSH and CDR2 LQKENI. Trimming removed 3 bases from V and 0 bases from J; junction bases left unmatched: 10. Full variable domain (missing parts from reference TRBV18 and TRBJ2-4): NAGVMQNPRHLVRRRGQEARLRCSPMKGHSHVYWYRQLPEEGLKFMVYLQKENIIDESGMPKERFSAEFPKEGPSILRIQQVVRGDSAAYFCASSPGTRWGLAKNIQYFGAGTRLSVL.

The chain joins TRBV29-1 to TRBJ1-2; D is unresolved. The germline V gene encodes CDR1 SQVTM and CDR2 ANQGSEA. This CDR3 has 12 amino acids. Between the trimmed V and J ends, which lost 6 bases and 7 bases, there was a span of 15 bases. The CDR3 nucleotides read TGCAGCGTCCCCACTGGTTCTCTTGGCTACACCTTC. Translating gives CSVPTGSLGYTF.

This chain uses TRBV7-9 with TRBJ2-1, with D uncertain. The CDR3 totals 13 residues. The V end was cut by 2 bases, the J end by 7 bases, with 9 bases between. The germline CDR1 and CDR2 sequences are SEHNR and FQNEAQ (reference sequence). The CDR3 coding sequence is TGTGCCAGCAGCTTACCCCTGGAGAATGAGCAGTTCTTC. This encodes CASSLPLENEQFF.

The J gene is TRBJ2-3, the V gene TRBV7-9; D call uncertain. V was cut by 0 bases and J by 3 bases, with 13 bases left in between. Germline CDR1 and CDR2: SEHNR and FQNEAQ (reference sequence). The CDR3 sequence is 16 residues long. Written as DNA, the CDR3 is TGTGCCAGCAGCTTAGCTTCCGGCCCGACAACAGATACGCAGTATTTT. Protein sequence: CASSLASGPTTDTQYF.

This rearrangement joins TRBV5-5 to TRBJ1-4; unclear D gene. Germline V gene lookup returns CDR1 SGHKS and CDR2 YYEKEE (reference sequence). V lost 10 bases to trimming and J lost 3 bases, with 13 bases between them. CDR3 length equals 13 residues. The CDR3 sequence: CAVGRAPNEKLFF. Here the CDR3 DNA reads TGTGCCGTTGGGAGAGCCCCTAATGAAAAACTGTTTTTT.

The chain carries TRBV10-3 and TRBJ2-5, with 10 nucleotides matching TRBD1. There are 17 residues in the CDR3. J was trimmed by 5 bases and V by 0 bases; bases with no gene match: 9. Germline V CDR1 and CDR2: ENHRY, SYGVKD. CDR3 region: CAISESPGTGARETQYF. The DNA for the CDR3 is TGTGCCATCAGTGAGTCGCCCGGGACAGGGGCAAGGGAGACCCAGTACTTC.

This rearrangement joins TRBV28 to TRBJ1-3, with D possibly matching TRBD1 (6 bases). V was clipped by 5 bases and J by 10 bases, with 15 bases between them. The CDR3 totals 13 residues. CDR1 and CDR2 (germline): MDHEN, SYDVKM. CDR3 in amino acids: CASSITGRATIYF. The DNA of the CDR3 is TGTGCCAGCAGTATTACAGGGAGAGCGACCATATATTTT.

The rearrangement joins TRBV7-8 to TRBJ2-6, with D uncertain. Between the trimmed V and J ends, which lost 6 bases and 5 bases, there was a span of 8 bases. CDR3 size: 13 residues. Per the germline V gene, CDR1 is SGHVS and CDR2 is FQNEAQ. The CDR3 region is CASSLRWANVLTF. CDR3 nucleotide sequence: TGTGCCAGCAGTCTGAGATGGGCCAACGTCCTGACTTTC.